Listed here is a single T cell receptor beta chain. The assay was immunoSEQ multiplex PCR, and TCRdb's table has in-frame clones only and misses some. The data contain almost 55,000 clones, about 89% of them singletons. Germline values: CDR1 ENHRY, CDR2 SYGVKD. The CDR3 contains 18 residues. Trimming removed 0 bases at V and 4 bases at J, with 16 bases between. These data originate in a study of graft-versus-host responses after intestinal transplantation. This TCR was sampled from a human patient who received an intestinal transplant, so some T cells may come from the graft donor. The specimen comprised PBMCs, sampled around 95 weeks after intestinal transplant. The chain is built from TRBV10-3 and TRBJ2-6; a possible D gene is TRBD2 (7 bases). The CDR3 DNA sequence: TGTGCCATCAGTGAGTCAGGTGGGGGGGCGCCCGGGGCCAACGTCCTGACTTTC. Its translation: CAISESGGGAPGANVLTF.